The 32 T cell receptor beta chains reported below all come from one sample, sequenced in a study of regulatory T cells in long-lasting Graves disease. Time point reported: newly diagnosed GD, antithyroid drugs for less than 3 months. Generation of the TCR library employed RNA extracted from PBMCs. To make TCR beta libraries, researchers used iRepertoire HTBI primers and Arm-PCR of CDR3 regions. From the multiplex PCR reads, TCRdb called clonotypes with MiXCR, one entry per CDR3 protein. The sample lists about 530,000 distinct CDR3 sequences, around 16% occurring once. These records were also assigned to another study, of T cells in Graves' hyperthyroidism and ophthalmopathy.

The input for sequencing was peripheral blood mononuclear cells (PBMCs), taken at new diagnosis, from a patient treated with antithyroid drugs. The receptor set was obtained from a woman between 40 and 65 years old with Graves disease.

In the case of this clonotype: A read error may explain this, as a much larger clone is one base away. V and J are TRBV13 and TRBJ1-4; 7 bases are a match to TRBD1. Germline loops: CDR1 PRHDT, CDR2 FYEKMQ (reference sequence). The CDR3 length is 16 residues. The DNA of the CDR3 is TGCGCCAGCAGGTTGCGGCAGGGGGCAACTAATGAAAAACTGTTTTTT. Translation gives CASRLRQGATNEKLFF.

The V and J genes are TRBV12-5 and TRBJ1-3; D remains ambiguous. CDR3 length: 15 residues. The V gene's germline CDR1 is LGHNT and CDR2 FRNRAP. Trimming removed 5 bases from V and 3 bases from J, with 14 bases in between. CDR3 protein: CASGALLGGGNTIYF. The CDR3 nucleotides read TGTGCTAGTGGTGCCCTTCTGGGAGGTGGAAACACCATATATTTT. Together with reference TRBV12-5 and TRBJ1-3, the CDR3 gives the full variable domain: DARVTQTPRHKVTEMGQEVTMRCQPILGHNTVFWYRQTMMQGLELLAYFRNRAPLDDSGMPKDRFSAEMPDATLATLKIQPSEPRDSAVYFCASGALLGGGNTIYFGEGSWLTVV.

In this sample, this clonotype turned up once. CDR3 nucleotide sequence: TGTGCCAGCAGTGTGGGGGGCGCCTCAGAGACCCAGTACTTC. Protein sequence: CASSVGGASETQYF. The chain recombines TRBV6-1 with TRBJ2-5; D possibly uses TRBD1 or TRBD2 (6 bases each). CDR3 size: 14 residues. Per germline, CDR1 MNHNS and CDR2 SASEGT. Trimming removed 4 bases from V and 4 bases from J, with 13 bases in between.

The chain links TRBV15 to TRBJ1-4, with a possible D match to TRBD1 (6 bases). The V gene lost 1 base and the J gene lost 8 bases, with 14 bases spanning the gap. The germline gives CDR1 LNHNV, CDR2 YYDKDF (reference sequence). CDR3 length: 15 amino acids. The CDR3 nucleotides read TGTGCCACCAGCAGAGTACAGGGATTACGCGAAAAACTGTTTTTT. As protein: CATSRVQGLREKLFF.

A word on this clonotype: This may stem from a read error, because a much larger clone lies one nucleotide away. V is TRBV5-1 and J is TRBJ2-3; D is possibly TRBD2 (7 bases). Trimming shortened V by 0 bases and J by 1 base, and 18 bases separated the two germline ends. The CDR3 is made up of 18 amino acids. In germline, CDR1 is SGHRS, CDR2 YFSETQ. The CDR3 DNA follows: TGCGCCAGCAGCTTGGGACCCACTAACGGGGGGCGCACAGATACGCAGTATTTT. It yields the protein CASSLGPTNGGRTDTQYF.

V gene TRBV5-1 combines with J gene TRBJ1-2; D not resolved. The CDR3 length is 15 residues. V was shortened by 0 bases and J by 8 bases, with 17 bases between the two germline ends. Germline loops: CDR1 SGHRS, CDR2 YFSETQ. DNA of the CDR3: TGCGCCAGCAGCTTGGAGTACGGGCCAACGCAGGGCTACACCTTC. It yields the protein CASSLEYGPTQGYTF.

The chain couples TRBV4-1 to TRBJ2-3; the D is unclear. Germline V CDR1 and CDR2: MGHRA, YSYEKL. The germline V and J ends were trimmed by 4 bases and 0 bases, with 8 bases remaining between them. This CDR3 has 14 residues. Here the CDR3 DNA reads TGCGCCAGCAGCCTAAAAAGGAGCACAGATACGCAGTATTTT. Translation: CASSLKRSTDTQYF.

This clonotype showed up many times. This rearrangement joins TRBV7-9 to TRBJ1-6; weak D call: TRBD1 (5 bases). The germline V gene has CDR1 SEHNR and CDR2 FQNEAQ (reference sequence). The CDR3 contains 15 residues. Trimming stripped 4 bases from V and 9 bases from J, with 16 bases between. CDR3 protein: CASSSTPLGVSPLHF. The CDR3 DNA follows: TGTGCCAGCAGCTCGACCCCCCTGGGGGTTTCACCCCTCCACTTT.

This clonotype occurred many times. The chain employs TRBV20-1 and TRBJ2-5, with 8 bases lining up with TRBD1. Per the germline V gene, CDR1 is DFQATT and CDR2 is SNEGSKA (reference sequence). This CDR3 contains 13 residues. CDR3 DNA: TGCGGACTTAGGGACAGGCTTCAAGAGACCCAGTACTTC. It translates to CGLRDRLQETQYF.

This clonotype has just a few counts. The rearrangement joins TRBV10-3 to TRBJ1-2; 7 positions agree with TRBD1. This CDR3 comprises 14 residues. Germline-derived CDR1 and CDR2 are ENHRY and SYGVKD. V was clipped by 5 bases and J by 2 bases; unmatched bases: 5. The CDR3: CAISSGTVNYGYTF. In nucleotides, the CDR3 is TGTGCCATCAGTTCCGGGACAGTCAACTATGGCTACACCTTC.

This clonotype showed up many times. One junction end disagrees with the germline gene, perhaps due to a read error. V usage is TRBV28 and J usage is TRBJ2-1; the match to TRBD1 covers 9 bases. This CDR3 has 12 residues. From germline, CDR1 is MDHEN and CDR2 SYDVKM. The DNA of the CDR3 is TGTGCCAGCAGTTTACTCGGACAGGGGAAACTCTTC. This codes for CASSLLGQGKLF.

A few counts support this clonotype. The gene calls are TRBV5-1 and TRBJ1-4; a possible D gene is TRBD1 (5 bases). This CDR3 has 14 residues. V dropped 5 bases and J dropped 6 bases, with 14 bases sitting between them. From germline, CDR1 is SGHRS and CDR2 YFSETQ. CDR3 in DNA: TGCGCCAGCAGATTCGGGACGGCGGATGAAAAACTGTTTTTT. Amino acid sequence: CASRFGTADEKLFF.

This clonotype showed up many times. The genes are TRBV5-1 and TRBJ1-1, with 8 bases lining up with TRBD1. The ends lost 4 bases at V and 3 bases at J; junction bases unmatched: 11. The CDR3 runs to 16 residues. Germline assignment: CDR1 SGHRS and CDR2 YFSETQ. CDR3 in amino acids: CASSPVGQGRDTEAFF. In DNA form, the CDR3 reads TGCGCCAGCAGCCCTGTCGGACAGGGCCGGGACACTGAAGCTTTCTTT.

This clonotype has a count of ten or more. This chain connects TRBV12-3 or TRBV12-4 to TRBJ2-7, with a possible D match to TRBD1 (5 bases). V lost 5 bases and J lost 6, with 20 bases in between. The CDR3 contains 15 residues. CDR3 nucleotide sequence: TGTGCCAGCAGTCCTTCAAAGGGGTATCCGAGCGAGCAGTACTTC. This codes for CASSPSKGYPSEQYF.

This clonotype was counted at least ten times. This chain connects TRBV12-3 or TRBV12-4 to TRBJ2-5; the match to TRBD1 covers 9 bases. The V gene end was trimmed by 8 bases and the J gene end by 7 bases; junction bases not matched to a gene: 2. This CDR3 has 11 amino acids. CDR3 amino acids: CASETGGTQYF. The DNA of the CDR3 is TGTGCCAGCGAGACAGGGGGGACCCAGTACTTC.

The table lists this clonotype with many counts. This sequence joins TRBV28 and TRBJ1-2, with TRBD1 matching 10 bases. There are 16 residues in the CDR3. Germline lookup yields CDR1 MDHEN and CDR2 SYDVKM. V trimming: 5 bases; J trimming: 4 bases; junction bases outside the gene matches: 10. As DNA, the CDR3 is TGTGCCAGCAGTAACAACCCGGGACAGGGGATCTATGGCTACACCTTC. It is translated as CASSNNPGQGIYGYTF.

This clonotype occurred a few times. This chain links TRBV10-3 with TRBJ2-3; 8 bases are a match to TRBD2. The CDR3 is 17 amino acids. After removal of 0 bases from V and 2 bases from J, the junction contained 7 bases not matched to a gene. Germline loops: CDR1 ENHRY, CDR2 SYGVKD. CDR3 amino acids: CAISESISGAHTDTQYF. CDR3 sequence (DNA): TGTGCCATCAGTGAGTCGATTAGCGGGGCCCACACAGATACGCAGTATTTT.

This clonotype has more than one count but fewer than ten. A read error may produce the germline difference seen at one junction end. V gene TRBV7-9 combines with J gene TRBJ2-7; D is ambiguous. Looked up from germline, CDR1 is SEHNR and CDR2 is FQNEAQ (reference sequence). This CDR3 is built from 14 residues. CDR3 protein: CASSVADSYNEQYF. CDR3 coding DNA: TGTGCCAGCAGCGTAGCAGATTCCTACAATGAGCAGTACTTC.

This clonotype was recorded many times. The V gene is TRBV9, the J gene TRBJ2-7; TRBD2 is a possible D gene (5 bases). V was pared by 0 bases and J by 2 bases, with 9 bases between. Germline V gene lookup returns CDR1 SGDLS and CDR2 YYNGEE. The CDR3 covers 14 residues. CDR3 residues: CASSVDEGPYEQYF. CDR3 DNA: TGTGCCAGCAGCGTAGACGAGGGTCCCTACGAGCAGTACTTC. The complete variable domain, with remaining parts taken from reference TRBV9 and TRBJ2-7, reads DSGVTQTPKHLITATGQRVTLRCSPRSGDLSVYWYQQSLDQGLQFLIQYYNGEERAKGNILERFSAQQFPDLHSELNLSSLELGDSALYFCASSVDEGPYEQYFGPGTRLTVT.

In this sample, this clonotype turned up many times. CDR3 protein: CASSYPGTTEAFF. In nucleotides, the CDR3 is TGTGCCAGCAGTTACCCAGGGACCACTGAAGCTTTCTTT. The chain recombines TRBV6-5 with TRBJ1-1; the D gene is possibly TRBD1 (5 bases). The CDR3 is 13 residues long. The germline gives CDR1 MNHEY, CDR2 SVGAGI. V dropped 2 bases and J dropped 4 bases, with 8 bases sitting between them.

This clonotype was seen repeatedly, ten times or more. This chain connects TRBV7-9 to TRBJ1-5, with D unclear. This CDR3 spans 14 amino acids. The germline V gene has CDR1 SEHNR and CDR2 FQNEAQ (reference sequence). Trimming took 5 bases from V and 9 from J, leaving 17 bases between them. Here the CDR3 reads CASSLPAAGSPQHF. Here the CDR3 DNA reads TGTGCCAGCAGCCTCCCGGCCGCGGGATCGCCCCAGCATTTT.

Concerning this clonotype: Mismatch with germline at one junction end may stem from a read error. The chain combines TRBV20-1 with TRBJ2-7; D uncertain. Germline V CDR1 and CDR2: DFQATT, SNEGSKA (reference sequence). The CDR3 has 12 residues. CDR3 amino acids: CSASGALYKQYF. The DNA for the CDR3 is TGCAGTGCTTCGGGTGCCCTCTACAAGCAGTACTTC.

In regard to this clonotype: A read error may be the cause here, since a much bigger clone is one base away. The chain links TRBV20-1 to TRBJ2-3; D remains unclear. In germline, CDR1 is DFQATT, CDR2 SNEGSKA (reference sequence). The CDR3 sequence is 12 residues long. The CDR3 bases are TGCAGTGCTGTAGACCGAACAGATATGCAGTATTTT. This sequence encodes CSAVDRTDMQYF.

This clonotype was counted many times. V and J are TRBV2 and TRBJ1-2; 11 bases agree with TRBD1. The V segment lost 6 bases and the J segment 4 bases; nucleotides outside the gene matches: 1. The CDR3 is 13 residues long. From germline, CDR1 is SNHLY and CDR2 FYNNEI. The chain's CDR3 is CASSGTGGYGYTF. The DNA for the CDR3 is TGTGCCAGCAGCGGGACAGGGGGCTATGGCTACACCTTC.

This clonotype was recorded many times. The chain uses TRBV11-3 and TRBJ2-1; 14 positions agree with TRBD2. Germline lookup yields CDR1 SGHNT and CDR2 YENEEA. V trimming: 4 bases; J trimming: 7 bases; junction bases outside the gene matches: 3. This CDR3 is 15 amino acids long. CDR3 protein: CASSSRTSGGNEQFF. In nucleotides, the CDR3 is TGTGCCAGCAGCTCGAGGACTAGCGGGGGGAATGAGCAGTTCTTC.

This chain connects TRBV20-1 to TRBJ2-7, with D unclear. The CDR3 runs 10 residues. The V gene's germline CDR1 is DFQATT and CDR2 SNEGSKA (reference sequence). V was trimmed by 5 bases and J by 2 bases, leaving 4 bases between them. The CDR3 bases are TGCAGTGCTGGGACCTACGAGCAGTACTTC. This codes for CSAGTYEQYF.

On this clonotype: This CDR3 is missing its conserved last phenylalanine or tryptophan, likely due to a read error. The rearrangement uses TRBV18 and TRBJ2-4; D uncertain. Germline loops: CDR1 KGHSH, CDR2 LQKENI. V gave up 2 bases and J gave up 6 bases, with 14 bases separating them. The CDR3 consists of 15 residues. The CDR3 sequence is CASSPGQAIGNIQYS. CDR3 DNA: TGTGCCAGCTCACCAGGGCAGGCCATCGGAAACATTCAGTACTCC.

This clonotype appeared many times. The chain has TRBV5-1 and TRBJ2-2; possible D gene TRBD1, 5 bases. Germline lookup yields CDR1 SGHRS and CDR2 YFSETQ. V was pared by 7 bases and J by 0 bases, with 10 bases between. The CDR3 totals 14 residues. CDR3 amino acids: CASERQTNTGELFF. In DNA form, the CDR3 reads TGCGCCAGCGAGAGACAGACGAACACCGGGGAGCTGTTTTTT. The variable domain in full, with the rest retrieved from reference TRBV5-1 and TRBJ2-2, is KAGVTQTPRYLIKTRGQQVTLSCSPISGHRSVSWYQQTPGQGLQFLFEYFSETQRNKGNFPGRFSGRQFSNSRSEMNVSTLELGDSALYLCASERQTNTGELFFGEGSRLTVL.

This clonotype has at least ten counts. The rearrangement joins TRBV2 to TRBJ1-2; D possibly corresponds to TRBD1 (5 bases). Trimming took off 6 bases at V and 2 bases at J, with 10 bases between the two ends. Germline CDR1 is SNHLY and CDR2 is FYNNEI. This CDR3 spans 13 amino acids. CDR3 in DNA: TGTGCCAGCAGGGCAGACAGCAACTATGGCTACACCTTC. Protein: CASRADSNYGYTF. The entire variable domain, with the rest obtained from reference TRBV2 and TRBJ1-2, is as follows: EPEVTQTPSHQVTQMGQEVILRCVPISNHLYFYWYRQILGQKVEFLVSFYNNEISEKSEIFDDQFSVERPDGSNFTLKIRSTKLEDSAMYFCASRADSNYGYTFGSGTRLTVV.

The table lists this clonotype with many counts. The chain couples TRBV6-5 to TRBJ1-1; 7 positions match TRBD1. Trimming cost V 4 bases and J 7 bases; bases outside gene matches: 6. In germline, CDR1 is MNHEY, CDR2 SVGAGI. The CDR3 covers 13 residues. The CDR3 protein is CASSSWGQNEAFF. Written as DNA, the CDR3 is TGTGCCAGCAGTTCATGGGGACAGAATGAAGCTTTCTTT.

The sample holds many counts of this clonotype. The chain is built from TRBV9 and TRBJ1-1; 7 bases are shared with TRBD1. The CDR3 totals 13 residues. Looked up from germline, CDR1 is SGDLS and CDR2 is YYNGEE. V was clipped by 0 bases and J by 6 bases; unmatched bases: 2. Here the CDR3 DNA reads TGTGCCAGCAGCGTAGATGACAGGGCTGAAGCTTTCTTT. Encoded protein: CASSVDDRAEAFF.

V usage is TRBV15 and J usage is TRBJ2-1, with 7 bases identical to TRBD1. With 5 bases clipped from V and 2 bases from J, the junction kept 6 bases outside the gene matches. Looked up from germline, CDR1 is LNHNV and CDR2 is YYDKDF (reference sequence). The CDR3 consists of 15 residues. CDR3 sequence (DNA): TGTGCCACCAGCGGAAGACAGGGCACCTACAATGAGCAGTTCTTC. Its translation is CATSGRQGTYNEQFF.